The subject of this entry is one T cell receptor (beta chain). The source of the sample is a study of blood T cell repertoires in COVID-19. Overall study context: The analysed material was cDNA or gDNA that came from T cells, B-cell-depleted T cells, or PBMCs.

The germline V gene encodes CDR1 LGHNA and CDR2 YSLEER. The CDR3 spans 17 residues. The J segment lost 4 bases and the V segment lost 1 base, leaving 3 bases of the junction unmatched. As originally analysed: Nucleated cell number was recorded as an estimate derived from reference gene primer amplification. Profiled with immunoSEQ multiplex PCR; TCRdb holds only in-frame clones, not every one. V and J calls and clone size are given by that table; D and trimming were obtained from the DNA. The sample yields 300,000 to 350,000 clones, about 90% seen once. Followed longitudinally, the Seattle patients had been enrolled during active infection.

Sequencing was performed on peripheral blood. The sequence derives from a woman between 65 and 79 years old with COVID-19, enrolled during active disease. V and J are TRBV4-3 and TRBJ2-4; 14 nucleotides match TRBD2. In DNA form, the CDR3 reads TGCGCCAGCAGCCAAGGGACTAGCGGGGGGCTGAAAAACATTCAGTACTTC. Its protein product is CASSQGTSGGLKNIQYF.